Below are 19 T cell receptor beta chains sequenced from a single sample in a study of blood T cell repertoires in COVID-19. This table comes from immunoSEQ multiplex PCR, and its TCRdb copy is limited to in-frame clones, with some not included. The repertoire holds under 150,000 clones, with about 85% as singletons. What was sequenced was peripheral blood. These receptors were taken from a man aged 35 to 55 with active or convalescent COVID-19.

CDR3 nucleotides: TGTGCCAGCAGCCGTTCTAGCGGGTTCCTTTCGGCCCAGTACTTC. Translation: CASSRSSGFLSAQYF. V and J are TRBV7-2 and TRBJ2-5; 8 nucleotides align to TRBD2. With V trimmed by 5 bases and J by 9 bases, 14 bases remained unmatched. This CDR3 comprises 15 residues. Germline loops: CDR1 SGHTA, CDR2 FQGNSA.

The J gene is TRBJ2-7, the V gene TRBV10-1, with TRBD1 identical over 9 bases. The J segment lost 5 bases and the V segment lost 4 bases, leaving 3 bases of the junction unmatched. CDR1 WNHNN and CDR2 SYGVQD come from the germline V gene (reference sequence). CDR3 length: 13 residues. The CDR3 here is CASSVDRGDEQYF. DNA for the CDR3: TGCGCCAGCAGTGTGGACAGGGGTGACGAGCAGTACTTC.

The chain employs TRBV18 and TRBJ2-7; 8 bases align to TRBD1. This CDR3 region has 16 residues. Germline assignment: CDR1 KGHSH and CDR2 LQKENI. V shed 2 bases, J shed 5 bases, and the junction held 11 bases outside the gene matches. CDR3: CASSPTSAGGSDEQYF. CDR3 DNA: TGTGCCAGCTCACCAACCTCGGCAGGGGGCAGCGACGAGCAGTACTTC.

The V gene is TRBV5-4, the J gene TRBJ2-5; 15 nucleotides align to TRBD2. The CDR3 is 16 residues long. Germline CDR1 is SGHNT and CDR2 is YYREEE (reference sequence). V dropped 4 bases and J dropped 2; count of bases not matched to a gene: 3. CDR3 nucleotides: TGTGCCAGCAGCGCCGGGACTAGCGGGGGGCAAGAGACCCAGTACTTC. Encoded protein: CASSAGTSGGQETQYF.

As DNA, the CDR3 is TGTGCCAGCAGCTCCGGGACAACCTATAATTCACCCCTCCACTTT. Encoded protein: CASSSGTTYNSPLHF. The chain carries TRBV27 and TRBJ1-6, with TRBD1 as a possible D gene (6 bases). Germline lookup yields CDR1 MNHEY and CDR2 SMNVEV (reference sequence). This CDR3 is 15 amino acids long. V was shortened by 6 bases and J by 2 bases, with 11 bases between the two germline ends.

The V gene is TRBV4-1, the J gene TRBJ1-5; tentatively, D is TRBD1 (5 bases). Per germline, CDR1 MGHRA and CDR2 YSYEKL. With 0 bases removed from V and 11 bases from J, the gap between germline ends came to 11 bases. The CDR3 contains 13 residues. CDR3 region: CASSQEWGGAQHF. The CDR3 coding sequence is TGCGCCAGCAGCCAAGAGTGGGGAGGGGCCCAGCATTTT.

For the CDR3, the DNA is TGTGCCAGCAGCCACTGGACTAGGGGAGAGACCCAGTACTTC. Its translation: CASSHWTRGETQYF. This rearrangement joins TRBV3-1 (or the pseudogene TRBV3-2) to TRBJ2-5, with 7 bases matching TRBD2. The CDR3 sequence is 14 residues long. The germline V gene encodes CDR1 LGHDT and CDR2 YNNKEL (reference sequence). The V and J ends lost 3 bases and 4 bases, in that order; junction bases with no gene match: 5.

With respect to this clone: One end of the junction fails to match germline, which may point to a read error. Other DNA sequences in the same sample also yield this CDR3. V and J are TRBV5-5 and TRBJ1-1; tentatively, D is TRBD1 (6 bases). The CDR3 runs to 14 residues. CDR1 and CDR2 from the germline V gene are SGHKS and YYEKEE (reference sequence). The DNA for the CDR3 is TGTGCCAGTAGCTTGGCGACAGGGAACACTGAAGCTTTCTTT. Translation: CASSLATGNTEAFF.

This chain links TRBV5-4 with TRBJ2-3; weak D call: TRBD2 (5 bases). Germline assignment: CDR1 SGHNT and CDR2 YYREEE (reference sequence). The V gene lost 4 bases and the J gene lost 4 bases, with 7 bases spanning the gap. The CDR3 length is 12 residues. CDR3 loop: CASSVDSDTQYF. The CDR3 DNA follows: TGTGCCAGCAGCGTGGACTCAGATACGCAGTATTTT.

The chain joins TRBV5-1 to TRBJ2-2; TRBD2 matches at 16 bases. CDR3 length: 17 amino acids. The V gene's germline CDR1 is SGHRS and CDR2 YFSETQ. The junction had 9 bases not matched to a gene; V was cut back by 4 bases and J by 9 bases. This CDR3 reads CASSPTGTSGGARELFF. DNA of the CDR3: TGCGCCAGCAGCCCAACCGGGACTAGCGGGGGGGCACGGGAGCTGTTTTTT.

The CDR3 sequence: CASGPLLANEKLFF. In DNA, the CDR3 is TGTGCCAGCGGTCCTTTGTTAGCTAATGAAAAACTGTTTTTT. V usage is TRBV6-5 and J usage is TRBJ1-4; D call uncertain. The V end was cut by 8 bases, the J end by 3 bases, with 13 bases between. CDR1 is MNHEY, CDR2 SVGAGI, per germline. The CDR3 covers 14 residues.

This chain joins TRBV3-1 (or the pseudogene TRBV3-2) and TRBJ2-5; the D gene is possibly TRBD1 (5 bases). Trimming removed 4 bases at V and 0 bases at J, with 9 bases between. This CDR3 region has 14 residues. Germline V gives CDR1 LGHDT, CDR2 YNNKEL (reference sequence). The CDR3 loop is CASSPRTNQETQYF. CDR3 in DNA: TGTGCCAGCAGCCCCCGGACAAACCAAGAGACCCAGTACTTC.

The chain has TRBV4-1 and TRBJ2-4, with 14 bases identical to TRBD2. With 1 base clipped from V and 7 bases from J, the junction kept 0 bases outside the gene matches. The CDR3 totals 15 residues. Germline V gives CDR1 MGHRA, CDR2 YSYEKL. The chain's CDR3 is CASSQGLAGGNIQYF. CDR3 coding DNA: TGCGCCAGCAGCCAAGGACTAGCGGGGGGGAACATTCAGTACTTC.

V usage is TRBV3-1 (or the pseudogene TRBV3-2) and J usage is TRBJ2-3; 9 nucleotides line up with TRBD1. This CDR3 contains 13 residues. Per germline, CDR1 LGHDT and CDR2 YNNKEL (reference sequence). With 4 bases clipped from V and 4 bases from J, the junction kept 0 bases outside the gene matches. The CDR3 nucleotides are TGTGCCAGCAGCCGGACAGGGGCAGATACGCAGTATTTT. Amino acids: CASSRTGADTQYF.

This chain connects TRBV21-1 to TRBJ1-3; the DNA was not compared with TRBD1, the D call given in the table. TRBV21-1 is tagged as a pseudogene. The CDR3 length is 17 residues. The CDR3, as DNA: TGTGCCAGCAGCCTGGAGAGGACAGGGAACTCTGGAAACACCATATATTTT. Protein sequence: CASSLERTGNSGNTIYF.

This chain links TRBV3-1 (or the pseudogene TRBV3-2) with TRBJ1-5; D unclear. V was pared by 1 base and J by 5 bases, with 6 bases between. Germline V gives CDR1 LGHDT, CDR2 YNNKEL (reference sequence). CDR3 size: 13 residues. The CDR3 region is CASSQALDQPQHF. The CDR3 coding sequence is TGTGCCAGCAGCCAAGCCCTAGATCAGCCCCAGCATTTT.

V is TRBV3-1 (or the pseudogene TRBV3-2) and J is TRBJ2-6; no firm D call. Trimming cost V 6 bases and J 2 bases, with 8 bases left between them. The CDR3 loop spans 14 amino acids. In germline, CDR1 is LGHDT, CDR2 YNNKEL (reference sequence). CDR3 protein: CASSRSAGANVLTF. DNA for the CDR3: TGTGCCAGCAGTCGGAGTGCTGGGGCCAACGTCCTGACTTTC.

The rearrangement uses TRBV5-4 and TRBJ1-3; the D is unclear. Germline CDR1 is SGHNT and CDR2 is YYREEE (reference sequence). The CDR3 totals 15 residues. The V gene lost 4 bases and the J gene lost 0 bases, with 11 bases spanning the gap. Here the CDR3 reads CASSIGSGSGNTIYF. For the CDR3, the DNA is TGTGCCAGCAGCATTGGATCGGGCTCTGGAAACACCATATATTTT.

The chain couples TRBV15 to TRBJ2-2; D is possibly TRBD2 (5 bases). V lost 1 base and J 6 bases, leaving 9 bases between the germline ends. The length of the CDR3 is 14 residues. The germline V gene encodes CDR1 LNHNV and CDR2 YYDKDF (reference sequence). The CDR3 here is CATSRVFSAGELFF. The CDR3 nucleotides are TGTGCCACCAGCAGAGTTTTTAGCGCCGGGGAGCTGTTTTTT.